Presented here are 13 T cell receptor beta chains from one specimen sequenced in a study of shared clonotypes between healthy human individuals. TCRdb's copy holds only in-frame clones and misses some; the assay was immunoSEQ multiplex PCR. This sample has over 950,000 clones; approximately 77% occur once, and the top ten carry almost 0.9%. The sample taken for sequencing was memory CD4+ T cells from PBMCs. Subset defined: CD45RA-negative fraction. These receptor sequences come from a man between 18 and 29 years old in good health. Some clones in this sample may be carry-over from other donors' samples.

This chain uses TRBV7-9 with TRBJ2-2; 7 bases line up with TRBD2. Germline V gene data show CDR1 as SEHNR and CDR2 as FQNEAQ (reference sequence). J lost 2 bases, V lost 2 bases, and 5 bases had no gene match. The CDR3 is made up of 16 amino acids. The CDR3 nucleotides are TGTGCCAGCAGCTTATTGGGCGGGAGAAACACCGGGGAGCTGTTTTTT. Amino acids: CASSLLGGRNTGELFF.

CDR3: CASSPGDRENTGELFF. In DNA, the CDR3 is TGTGCCAGCAGCCCTGGGGACAGGGAGAACACCGGGGAGCTGTTTTTT. This sequence joins TRBV7-9 and TRBJ2-2, with TRBD1 identical over 9 bases. CDR3 length: 16 amino acids. V was clipped by 5 bases and J by 1 base; unmatched bases: 5. Germline V gene data show CDR1 as SEHNR and CDR2 as FQNEAQ (reference sequence).

J is TRBJ2-7 and V is TRBV6-6; 10 nucleotides match TRBD1. V lost 0 bases to trimming and J lost 0 bases; unmatched junction nucleotides: 2. Per the germline V gene, CDR1 is MNHNY and CDR2 is SVGAGI (reference sequence). This CDR3 is 16 amino acids long. The CDR3 reads CASSYSGTGASYEQYF. The CDR3 DNA sequence: TGTGCCAGCAGTTACTCGGGGACAGGGGCCTCCTACGAGCAGTACTTC.

The chain uses TRBV7-2 and TRBJ2-7, with D perhaps given as TRBD1 or TRBD2 (6 bases each). V was clipped by 5 bases and J by 0 bases, with 14 bases between them. CDR3 length equals 15 residues. Germline loops: CDR1 SGHTA, CDR2 FQGNSA. The CDR3 coding sequence is TGTGCCAGCAGCCCGGGGGCGCGAAGCTCCTACGAGCAGTACTTC. This codes for CASSPGARSSYEQYF.

The genes are TRBV18 and TRBJ1-1; possible D gene TRBD1, 6 bases. This CDR3 comprises 15 residues. Deletions cut 6 bases from V and 1 base from J, with 15 bases between. The V gene's germline CDR1 is KGHSH and CDR2 LQKENI. The CDR3 is CASSSGWGANTEAFF. The CDR3 region has the DNA TGTGCCAGCTCGTCGGGGTGGGGGGCGAACACTGAAGCTTTCTTT.

The chain is built from TRBV27 and TRBJ2-5; D unclear. The CDR3 extends over 13 amino acids. V lost 3 bases and J lost 2, with 7 bases in between. The germline V gene has CDR1 MNHEY and CDR2 SMNVEV (reference sequence). The DNA of the CDR3 is TGTGCCAGCAGTTTCCGTCCTCAAGAGACCCAGTACTTC. It encodes CASSFRPQETQYF.

The V and J genes are TRBV7-3 and TRBJ1-5; a possible D gene is TRBD1 (5 bases). The CDR3 loop spans 14 amino acids. Trimming cost V 4 bases and J 6 bases, with 13 bases left between them. CDR1 SGHTA and CDR2 FQGTGA come from the germline V gene. CDR3 sequence: CASSSLRGGQPQHF. Here the CDR3 DNA reads TGTGCCAGCAGCTCCCTAAGGGGCGGTCAGCCCCAGCATTTT.

This clone appeared a few times. The chain carries TRBV6-5 and TRBJ1-5; D gene ambiguous. CDR1 is MNHEY, CDR2 SVGAGI, per germline. The ends were cut back, 5 bases at V and 10 bases at J, with 12 bases in the middle. The CDR3 spans 12 residues. The chain's CDR3 is CASSDGRIPQHF. The CDR3 DNA sequence: TGTGCCAGCAGTGACGGGCGTATACCCCAGCATTTT.

This clone came up a few times. This chain connects TRBV27 to TRBJ1-2; D call uncertain. Trimming stripped 2 bases from V and 0 bases from J, with 7 bases between. The CDR3 covers 14 residues. Germline V gives CDR1 MNHEY, CDR2 SMNVEV (reference sequence). This CDR3 is CASSLHGANYGYTF. The CDR3 bases are TGTGCCAGCAGTTTACATGGGGCTAACTATGGCTACACCTTC.

The V gene is TRBV5-1, the J gene TRBJ2-3; D tentatively reads TRBD1 or TRBD2 (5 bases each). The CDR3 is 14 residues long. CDR1 and CDR2 (germline): SGHRS, YFSETQ. V dropped 4 bases and J dropped 6 bases, with 15 bases sitting between them. CDR3 sequence: CASSVGPGGDTQYF. In DNA, the CDR3 is TGCGCCAGCAGCGTGGGACCTGGGGGTGATACGCAGTATTTT.

The J gene is TRBJ2-3, the V gene TRBV28, with 11 bases fitting TRBD2. CDR3 length: 15 amino acids. Unmatched junction bases numbered 5, after V lost 8 bases and J lost 1 base. CDR1 is MDHEN and CDR2 is SYDVKM in the germline V gene. CDR3 sequence: CASRTSGRGTDTQYF. CDR3 DNA sequence: TGTGCCAGCCGAACTAGCGGGAGAGGCACAGATACGCAGTATTTT.

The genes are TRBV27 and TRBJ2-1; D tentatively reads TRBD1 or TRBD2 (7 bases each). There are 17 residues in the CDR3. Looked up from germline, CDR1 is MNHEY and CDR2 is SMNVEV (reference sequence). V lost 1 base to trimming and J lost 8 bases, with 21 bases between them. The CDR3 DNA follows: TGTGCCAGCAGTTTATTTAAGGGGGCGGGAGCGGTCGATGAGCAGTTCTTC. Residues: CASSLFKGAGAVDEQFF.

This sequence joins TRBV9 and TRBJ2-2; the match to TRBD2 covers 10 bases. The CDR3 has 15 residues. Germline V CDR1 and CDR2: SGDLS, YYNGEE. The J segment lost 4 bases and the V segment lost 3 bases, leaving 3 bases of the junction unmatched. The CDR3 DNA reads as TGTGCCAGCAGCGCCGGGACTAGCGTCACCGGGGAGCTGTTTTTT. Protein product: CASSAGTSVTGELFF.